This TCR beta chain is drawn from a study of beta chain features in type 1 diabetes. Study as a whole: Patients shared similar age, gender and cell yields with healthy donors. Whole-study results and caveats: Among patients with Type 1 diabetes, TCRB CDR3s were moderately but significantly shorter in every one of the four CD4+ subsets. Possibly, sequencing cDNA over-represented cells that had high TCR expression levels. Any PCR bias toward short templates would affect both groups alike. VDJ junctions sequenced from type 1 diabetes patients showed fewer insertions and more deletions.

The count of this clone is one. The antigen is not known. After removal of 3 bases from V and 12 bases from J, the junction contained 13 bases not matched to a gene. This CDR3 is 16 amino acids long. Germline V lookup: CDR1 LNHNV, CDR2 YYDKDF (reference sequence). Investigators reverse transcribed all isolated RNA, so they sequenced expressed TCRB transcripts. Some clones are missing from TCRdb's copy, which holds only in-frame ones; the method was immunoSEQ multiplex PCR. This repertoire shows some 240,000 clones, 16% found once; its top ten account for less than 0.09%. The sample consisted of naive CD4+ T cells from blood. The sequence came from a man under 40 with type 1 diabetes. The chain joins TRBV15 to TRBJ2-1; 11 bases agree with TRBD2. The CDR3 reads CATSSQGLAEVLGQFF. CDR3 nucleotide sequence: TGTGCCACCAGCAGCCAGGGACTAGCGGAGGTTTTGGGGCAGTTCTTC.